Below are 3 T cell receptor beta chains sequenced from a single sample in a study of CD8 T cells in ankylosing spondylitis. MiXCR was run by TCRdb on the 5' RACE reads, yielding one entry per CDR3 protein. The sample carries just over 350,000 distinct CDR3 sequences, roughly 20% recorded once. Sequencing was performed on blood, either unsorted or a sorted T cell fraction (not recorded which). The receptors stem from a male donor with ankylosing spondylitis or in good health (not recorded which).

This clonotype showed up just a few times. The chain has TRBV28 and TRBJ2-1; no clear D gene. The germline V and J ends were trimmed by 3 bases and 4 bases, with 13 bases remaining between them. This CDR3 comprises 15 residues. Per the germline V gene, CDR1 is MDHEN and CDR2 is SYDVKM. The chain's CDR3 is CASSFRGPRYNEQFF. CDR3 bases: TGTGCCAGCAGTTTTCGCGGTCCAAGATACAATGAGCAGTTCTTC.

This clonotype was detected ten times or more. The rearrangement joins TRBV29-1 to TRBJ1-1; TRBD1 matches 7 bases. The germline CDR1 and CDR2 sequences are SQVTM and ANQGSEA. After removal of 4 bases from V and 0 bases from J, the junction contained 5 bases not matched to a gene. This CDR3 is built from 14 residues. The CDR3 sequence is CSVGTGTMNTEAFF. The DNA for the CDR3 is TGCAGCGTTGGGACAGGAACAATGAACACTGAAGCTTTCTTT.

The chain is built from TRBV25-1 and TRBJ1-2; 7 nucleotides line up with TRBD1. The CDR3 contains 13 residues. Germline values: CDR1 MGHDK, CDR2 SYGVNS. The junction had 9 bases not matched to a gene; V was cut back by 4 bases and J by 10 bases. The CDR3 protein is CASSVRDSWDYTF. CDR3 sequence (DNA): TGTGCCAGCAGTGTCCGGGACAGCTGGGACTACACCTTC.